Reported below is one T cell receptor beta chain. Its antigen is not identified. Participants comprised healthy donors of bone marrow. This entry comes from a study of cytomegalovirus exposure and HLA in healthy donors. CDR3 length: 14 amino acids. The trim removed 4 bases at V and 6 bases at J, leaving 9 bases unmatched. CDR1 is SGHRS, CDR2 YFSETQ, per germline. Vbeta (60) and Jbeta (13) primers were used in the PCR. Only in-frame clones appear in the TCRdb table, and some are missing; sequencing was by immunoSEQ multiplex PCR. Among under 200,000 clones, around 80% were seen once, and the ten largest hold about 2.5%. Study-wide findings and caveats: According to the study, roughly 160 TCR beta chains were cytomegalovirus-associated. A later look showed TCR association rates differing by HLA locus, highest for DRB1 and lowest for HLA-C. The number of N-insertions in an Asian-associated ancestry cluster was reportedly below the roughly 660-donor mean in a later analysis.

The TCR sequence derives from a male donor in good health and CMV-seronegative. The sequenced sample was PBMCs. This rearrangement joins TRBV5-1 to TRBJ2-7; 8 bases line up with TRBD1. CDR3 protein: CASSEDRVVSEQYF. The CDR3 region has the DNA TGCGCCAGCAGCGAGGACAGGGTGGTCTCCGAGCAGTACTTC.